These 28 T cell receptor beta chains originate from one sample sequenced in a study of response to subunit inactivated influenza vaccine. MiXCR was run by TCRdb on the RT-PCR reads, yielding one entry per CDR3 protein. The repertoire consists of approximately 480,000 distinct CDR3 sequences, with approximately 11% occurring once and the leading ten covering 9.5% to 15%. Sample: PBMCs from blood, taken about 40 days after vaccination. The receptors here all came from a man aged 50-59 years who received an inactivated influenza vaccine.

This clonotype was seen at least ten times. CDR3 sequence: CASSQTGGGETQYF. DNA for the CDR3: TGTGCCAGCAGTCAGACAGGGGGTGGAGAGACCCAGTACTTC. V gene TRBV12-3 or TRBV12-4 combines with J gene TRBJ2-5; 9 bases are shared with TRBD1. CDR3 length: 14 residues. V shed 5 bases, J shed 4 bases, and the junction held 5 bases outside the gene matches.

This clonotype has a count of ten or more. The chain joins TRBV20-1 to TRBJ1-6, with 8 bases identical to TRBD1. Unmatched junction bases numbered 6, after V lost 3 bases and J lost 5 bases. The CDR3 contains 15 residues. Germline CDR1 is DFQATT and CDR2 is SNEGSKA (reference sequence). CDR3 DNA sequence: TGCAGTGCTAGCCTTACAGGGGGTCATAATTCACCCCTCCACTTT. This translates into CSASLTGGHNSPLHF.

This chain uses TRBV15 with TRBJ2-3; D gene uncertain. The CDR3 sequence is 16 residues long. Germline CDR1 reads LNHNV; CDR2 reads YYDKDF (reference sequence). Trimming took off 5 bases at V and 0 bases at J, with 15 bases between the two ends. CDR3 sequence: CATSRVPDLSTDTQYF. The CDR3 bases are TGTGCCACCAGCCGCGTTCCCGACCTAAGCACAGATACGCAGTATTTT.

In its sample, this clonotype was seen a few times. The chain uses TRBV27 and TRBJ2-1, with 8 bases identical to TRBD1. Germline CDR1 reads MNHEY; CDR2 reads SMNVEV (reference sequence). J gave up 4 bases and V 5 bases, and 4 bases lay outside the gene matches. The CDR3 loop spans 14 amino acids. In DNA, the CDR3 is TGTGCCAGCAGTATGGGACAGGTATACAATGAGCAGTTCTTC. Encoded protein: CASSMGQVYNEQFF.

This chain uses TRBV15 with TRBJ2-1, with 10 bases that match TRBD1. The CDR3 covers 15 residues. In germline, CDR1 is LNHNV, CDR2 YYDKDF (reference sequence). Losses at the gene ends were 5 bases for V and 2 bases for J; bases not matched to a gene: 3. CDR3 region: CATSLGQGTYNEQFF. CDR3 in DNA: TGTGCCACCAGCTTGGGACAGGGGACCTACAATGAGCAGTTCTTC.

V usage is TRBV12-3 or TRBV12-4 and J usage is TRBJ1-5, with a possible D match to TRBD1 (6 bases). The CDR3 covers 17 residues. V dropped 5 bases and J dropped 1 base, with 18 bases sitting between them. As DNA, the CDR3 is TGTGCCAGCAGTCGTCAGTCAGGGGCAGGGAGCAATCAGCCCCAGCATTTT. This encodes CASSRQSGAGSNQPQHF.

This chain links TRBV20-1 with TRBJ2-5; TRBD1 might be the D (7 bases). The CDR3 has 14 residues. The germline V and J ends were trimmed by 3 bases and 1 base, with 12 bases remaining between them. Germline CDR1 and CDR2: DFQATT and SNEGSKA (reference sequence). DNA for the CDR3: TGCAGTGCTAGTTCGGGGGACAGCCAAGAGACCCAGTACTTC. Its translation is CSASSGDSQETQYF.

This clonotype was found a few times. The V call is TRBV14, the J call TRBJ2-4; D call uncertain. The CDR3 consists of 12 residues. CDR1 and CDR2 (germline): SGHDN, FVKESK. V dropped 1 base and J dropped 9 bases, with 7 bases sitting between them. The CDR3 region has the DNA TGTGCCAGCAGCCAAGCAGCCCCCATTCAGTACTTC. Protein: CASSQAAPIQYF.

The chain has TRBV10-3 and TRBJ2-5; the D is unclear. V gave up 6 bases and J gave up 5 bases, with 7 bases separating them. This CDR3 has 11 amino acids. CDR1 and CDR2 from the germline V gene are ENHRY and SYGVKD. CDR3 nucleotide sequence: TGTGCCATCAGCTCAACCGAGACCCAGTACTTC. Protein product: CAISSTETQYF.

This clonotype was counted between two and nine times. The chain recombines TRBV6-2 or TRBV6-3 with TRBJ1-5; 9 bases agree with TRBD1. Germline loops: CDR1 MNHEY, CDR2 SVGEGT. V gave up 5 bases and J gave up 2 bases; unmatched junction bases: 16. The CDR3 has 19 residues. The CDR3 region has the DNA TGTGCCAGCAGTCAGTCGGGACAGGGAGCCCCTTTAGGCAATCAGCCCCAGCATTTT. This translates into CASSQSGQGAPLGNQPQHF.

This clonotype was counted only a few times. The V and J genes are TRBV7-2 and TRBJ1-6, with D possibly TRBD1 on 6 matching bases. Germline CDR1 SGHTA, CDR2 FQGNSA. The CDR3 contains 14 residues. V shed 6 bases and J shed 2 bases, with 8 bases lying between them. CDR3: CASRDSTYNSPLHF. In nucleotides, the CDR3 is TGTGCCAGCAGGGACAGTACCTATAATTCACCCCTCCACTTT. Full variable domain (remainder filled in from reference TRBV7-2 and TRBJ1-6): GAGVSQSPSNKVTEKGKDVELRCDPISGHTALYWYRQSLGQGLEFLIYFQGNSAPDKSGLPSDRFSAERTGGSVSTLTIQRTQQEDSAVYLCASRDSTYNSPLHFGNGTRLTVT.

The CDR3 DNA reads as TGCGCCAGCAGTGAGTCGATCAGGGACAGGGTCAACATTCAGTACTTC. Protein: CASSESIRDRVNIQYF. The gene calls are TRBV10-1 and TRBJ2-4; TRBD1 agrees at 9 bases. Germline CDR1 is WNHNN and CDR2 is SYGVQD (reference sequence). Trimming cost V 0 bases and J 7 bases; bases outside gene matches: 7. CDR3 size: 16 residues.

This clonotype turned up a few times. J is TRBJ1-1 and V is TRBV20-1; D gene ambiguous. The V end lost 6 bases, the J end lost 1 base, and 9 bases lay between the germline ends. The CDR3 is 12 residues long. Per germline, CDR1 DFQATT and CDR2 SNEGSKA (reference sequence). DNA of the CDR3: TGCAGTGCCAGGCTCAGGAACACTGAAGCTTTCTTT. The encoded protein is CSARLRNTEAFF.

This clonotype was seen only a few times. The chain has TRBV18 and TRBJ2-1, with D possibly TRBD2 on 6 matching bases. The length of the CDR3 is 15 residues. CDR1 is KGHSH, CDR2 LQKENI, per germline. V gave up 5 bases and J gave up 3 bases, with 14 bases separating them. The DNA for the CDR3 is TGTGCCAGCTCAAGATTCGCGGGAAACTACAATGAGCAGTTCTTC. Its protein is CASSRFAGNYNEQFF.

At least ten counts were recorded for this clonotype. This chain links TRBV6-5 with TRBJ2-7; D gene unclear. V lost 0 bases and J 1 base, leaving 10 bases between the germline ends. Looked up from germline, CDR1 is MNHEY and CDR2 is SVGAGI. The CDR3 consists of 15 residues. In DNA, the CDR3 is TGTGCCAGCAGTTACTCGGCAGAACCTTCCTACGAGCAGTACTTC. Amino acids: CASSYSAEPSYEQYF.

The table lists this clonotype with a few counts. This chain uses TRBV12-3 or TRBV12-4 with TRBJ1-4; the D is unclear. Trimming removed 3 bases at V and 4 bases at J, with 9 bases between. The CDR3 totals 14 residues. CDR3 residues: CASSFLQSNEKLFF. In DNA, the CDR3 is TGTGCCAGCAGTTTTTTACAAAGTAATGAAAAACTGTTTTTT.

This clonotype was counted at least ten times. V is TRBV20-1 and J is TRBJ2-3, with TRBD2 identical over 11 bases. Per the germline V gene, CDR1 is DFQATT and CDR2 is SNEGSKA (reference sequence). CDR3 size: 16 residues. Trimming at V came to 4 bases and at J to 5 bases, leaving 11 bases not matched to a gene. The CDR3 sequence is CSAKGGRTSGGDTQYF. The DNA for the CDR3 is TGCAGTGCTAAGGGGGGCCGAACTAGCGGGGGAGATACGCAGTATTTT.

In DNA form, the CDR3 reads TGTGCCAGTAGTCCCCGACAGGACACAGATACGCAGTATTTT. The encoded protein is CASSPRQDTDTQYF. V and J are TRBV19 and TRBJ2-3; the D gene is possibly TRBD1 (6 bases). The CDR3 extends over 14 amino acids. Trimming left V 5 bases short and J 2 bases short, with 11 bases between. Germline V CDR1 and CDR2: LNHDA, SQIVND (reference sequence).

Ten or more counts support this clonotype. This chain links TRBV7-2 with TRBJ2-7; D perhaps matches TRBD1 (5 bases). V lost 6 bases and J 4 bases, leaving 13 bases between the germline ends. This CDR3 has 13 amino acids. Germline V gives CDR1 SGHTA, CDR2 FQGNSA. The CDR3 DNA reads TGTGCCAGCAGTCCCGACAGACCTTACGAGCAGTACTTC. Translating gives CASSPDRPYEQYF.

The chain links TRBV20-1 to TRBJ2-7, with 14 bases identical to TRBD2. Per the germline V gene, CDR1 is DFQATT and CDR2 is SNEGSKA (reference sequence). The length of the CDR3 is 15 residues. J was trimmed by 5 bases and V by 6 bases; bases with no gene match: 9. CDR3 in amino acids: CSALRLAGGPNEQYF. The CDR3 bases are TGCAGTGCCCTGCGACTAGCGGGAGGGCCTAACGAGCAGTACTTC.

This clonotype was recorded at least ten times. This sequence joins TRBV7-3 and TRBJ1-2; D not certain. Germline-derived CDR1 and CDR2 are SGHTA and FQGTGA. Trimming cost V 4 bases and J 6 bases, with 12 bases left between them. The CDR3 totals 13 residues. This CDR3 is CASSSSLRHGYTF. The CDR3 DNA reads TGTGCCAGCAGCTCCTCCCTGCGGCATGGCTACACCTTC.

V usage is TRBV20-1 and J usage is TRBJ2-1; 8 bases are a match to TRBD2. The germline V gene has CDR1 DFQATT and CDR2 SNEGSKA (reference sequence). This CDR3 contains 14 residues. The V and J ends lost 3 bases and 7 bases, in that order; junction bases with no gene match: 8. CDR3 sequence (DNA): TGCAGTGCTAGTACCGGGAGGGCCAAGAATGAGCAGTTCTTC. This encodes CSASTGRAKNEQFF.

The V and J genes are TRBV24-1 and TRBJ2-5, with D uncertain. Trimming took off 4 bases at V and 0 bases at J, with 11 bases between the two ends. Germline V gene data show CDR1 as KGHDR and CDR2 as SFDVKD. The CDR3 covers 15 residues. CDR3 residues: CATSDPGVHQETQYF. In nucleotides, the CDR3 is TGTGCCACCAGTGACCCGGGCGTCCACCAAGAGACCCAGTACTTC.

The chain couples TRBV11-1 to TRBJ2-4; TRBD2 agrees at 8 bases. CDR1 and CDR2 (germline): SGHAT, FQDESV (reference sequence). This CDR3 spans 20 amino acids. V dropped 5 bases and J dropped 3; count of bases not matched to a gene: 21. For the CDR3, the DNA is TGTGCCAGCAGCCTCCGGGCGGGGGGTCCATACTCGAAGGTCAAAAACATTCAGTACTTC. Translation gives CASSLRAGGPYSKVKNIQYF.

In this sample, this clonotype turned up many times. This chain's CDR3 is CSARAGEETQYF. Written as DNA, the CDR3 is TGCAGTGCTAGGGCCGGGGAAGAGACCCAGTACTTC. This chain joins TRBV20-1 and TRBJ2-5, with a possible D match to TRBD2 (5 bases). The CDR3 runs to 12 residues. Trimming removed 3 bases at V and 3 bases at J, with 8 bases between. Germline CDR1 DFQATT, CDR2 SNEGSKA (reference sequence).

This clonotype was picked up many times. The chain couples TRBV25-1 to TRBJ2-7; D is uncertain. The CDR3 consists of 11 residues. Looked up from germline, CDR1 is MGHDK and CDR2 is SYGVNS. Trimming cost V 4 bases and J 3 bases, with 4 bases left between them. The CDR3 region is CASSARYEQYF. The CDR3 DNA is TGTGCCAGCAGTGCGCGCTACGAGCAGTACTTC.

This clonotype has only a few counts. This chain uses TRBV4-2 with TRBJ2-5; possible D gene TRBD1, 5 bases. Germline V gene sequence: CDR1 LGHNA, CDR2 YNFKEQ. There are 14 residues in the CDR3. V shed 4 bases and J shed 1 base, with 10 bases lying between them. CDR3 region: CASSPRQSQETQYF. The CDR3 bases are TGTGCCAGCAGCCCGAGACAGAGCCAAGAGACCCAGTACTTC.

The table lists this clonotype with a few counts. The gene calls are TRBV29-1 and TRBJ2-2, with 7 bases matching TRBD1. The CDR3 consists of 14 residues. Germline V gene data show CDR1 as SQVTM and CDR2 as ANQGSEA. V shed 6 bases and J 6 bases; nucleotides not matched to a gene: 10. The CDR3 reads CSVQRGGRAGELFF. The CDR3 coding sequence is TGCAGCGTCCAAAGAGGGGGCCGCGCCGGGGAGCTGTTTTTT.